This TCR beta chain is from a study of pediatric ulcerative colitis. Study findings and constraints: A couple of patients' blood samples yielded substantially fewer templates.

Produced via immunoSEQ multiplex PCR; TCRdb's table is partial and in-frame only. The sample lists about 17,000 clones, roughly 70% seen once, with around 3.7% in the top ten. A word on this clone: The antigen remains unidentified.

Looked up from germline, CDR1 is SGHRS and CDR2 is YFSETQ. Trimming cost V 1 base and J 5 bases, with 6 bases left between them. The CDR3 loop spans 13 amino acids. Rectal tissue came from one to two pinch biopsies taken at colonoscopy. J is TRBJ2-2 and V is TRBV5-1, with D hard to call. The TCR sequence derives from a girl aged 10-17 years with moderate ulcerative colitis. The sequenced sample consisted of gut tissue. CDR3 nucleotides: TGCGCCAGCAGCTTGCGCCAGACCGGGGAGCTGTTTTTT. Protein: CASSLRQTGELFF.